This TCR beta chain is drawn from a study of T cell repertoires in cytomegalovirus infection. Whole-study findings and limits: Dominating the ex vivo response were TCR beta clonotypes that were CMV-specific and HLA-C-restricted.

Each CDR3 protein is one row after TCRdb ran MiXCR on the reads. The table shows roughly 45,000 distinct CDR3 sequences, with approximately 22% occurring only once. Trimming pared 9 bases from V and 2 bases from J, leaving 13 bases between. CDR3 length: 13 residues. Germline CDR1 and CDR2: MNHNS and SASEGT. Worth noting for this clonotype: Its antigen is unidentified.

The rearrangement joins TRBV6-1 to TRBJ1-1; D is undetermined. The material sequenced was PBMCs, sequenced either directly or after in vitro stimulation (not recorded which). The sequence derives from a human donor in good health (CMV status not recorded). Some clones in this sample may be carry-over from other donors' samples. The CDR3 loop is CARPPGDNTEAFF. The CDR3 region has the DNA TGTGCCAGACCCCCGGGAGACAACACTGAAGCTTTCTTT.